The rows below give T cell receptor beta chains drawn from one sample of a study of cytomegalovirus exposure and HLA in healthy donors. The assay was immunoSEQ multiplex PCR, and TCRdb's table has in-frame clones only and misses some. The profile shows around 130,000 clones, around 90% of them singletons. The sequencing sample was made of PBMCs. The receptor set was obtained from a middle-aged woman in good health and CMV-seronegative. CDR3s include the opening cysteine and the closing phenylalanine or tryptophan. A D gene is named only where the DNA matches it firmly.

len: 18; j_gene: TRBJ2-3; v_gene: TRBV4-3; d_gene: TRBD2; CDR3aa: CASSQDRGEGPLADTQYF
len: 16; j_gene: TRBJ2-7; v_gene: TRBV7-9; d_gene: .; CDR3aa: CSSSSLSGRDSYEQYF
len: 15; j_gene: TRBJ2-2; v_gene: TRBV13; d_gene: .; CDR3aa: CASSSFWRGTGELFF
len: 15; j_gene: TRBJ2-1; v_gene: TRBV7-8; d_gene: .; CDR3aa: CASSLAMGLGAEQFF
len: 15; j_gene: TRBJ2-2; v_gene: TRBV5-1; d_gene: .; CDR3aa: CASSGQRADTGELFF
len: 14; j_gene: TRBJ2-1; v_gene: TRBV10-3; d_gene: .; CDR3aa: CAISETLTNNEQFF
len: 15; j_gene: TRBJ2-7; v_gene: TRBV5-4; d_gene: .; CDR3aa: CASSSGRGARGLPYF
len: 16; j_gene: TRBJ2-1; v_gene: TRBV4-1; d_gene: TRBD1; CDR3aa: CASSQPRTGSYNEQFF
len: 13; j_gene: .; v_gene: TRBV7-7; d_gene: .; CDR3aa: CASSLGWRDEQYF
len: 14; j_gene: TRBJ2-7; v_gene: TRBV14; d_gene: .; CDR3aa: CASSQQRGRLEQYF
len: 13; j_gene: TRBJ1-1; v_gene: TRBV6-4; d_gene: .; CDR3aa: CASSADMNTEAFF
len: 13; j_gene: TRBJ2-7; v_gene: TRBV11-3; d_gene: TRBD2; CDR3aa: CASSLVAGYEQYF
len: 14; j_gene: TRBJ2-1; v_gene: TRBV9; d_gene: .; CDR3aa: CASSVLARDNEQFF
len: 22; j_gene: TRBJ2-3; v_gene: TRBV13; d_gene: TRBD2; CDR3aa: CASSRPPGRRGTSGRSTDTQYF
len: 16; j_gene: TRBJ2-7; v_gene: TRBV7-9; d_gene: .; CDR3aa: CASSVPGTAGGNEQYF
len: 14; j_gene: TRBJ1-3; v_gene: TRBV5-1; d_gene: TRBD1; CDR3aa: CASAGTGEGNTIYF
len: 15; j_gene: TRBJ2-5; v_gene: TRBV2; d_gene: .; CDR3aa: CASSERLAYQETQYF
len: 14; j_gene: TRBJ2-1; v_gene: TRBV4-2; d_gene: TRBD2; CDR3aa: CASSQTTSGHEQFF
len: 16; j_gene: TRBJ1-1; v_gene: TRBV11-2; d_gene: .; CDR3aa: CASSLSLQGTARVAFF
len: 12; j_gene: TRBJ2-1; v_gene: TRBV5-4; d_gene: TRBD1; CDR3aa: CASSLKGQPRFF
len: 14; j_gene: TRBJ1-6; v_gene: TRBV9; d_gene: .; CDR3aa: CASSVGLINSPLHF
len: 13; j_gene: TRBJ1-5; v_gene: TRBV6-1; d_gene: TRBD1; CDR3aa: CASSLQGDQPQHF
len: 17; j_gene: TRBJ1-3; v_gene: TRBV14; d_gene: .; CDR3aa: CASSLGVFQISGNTIYF
len: 14; j_gene: TRBJ1-1; v_gene: TRBV7-9; d_gene: .; CDR3aa: CSSSLFVVNTEAFF
len: 15; j_gene: TRBJ2-3; v_gene: TRBV5-1; d_gene: TRBD2; CDR3aa: CASSGLAGGWNTQYF
len: 14; j_gene: TRBJ1-1; v_gene: TRBV10-3; d_gene: .; CDR3aa: CAISDPLGGTEAFF
len: 15; j_gene: TRBJ2-3; v_gene: TRBV7-2; d_gene: .; CDR3aa: CASTLIQGLTDTQYF
len: 14; j_gene: TRBJ1-2; v_gene: TRBV29-1; d_gene: .; CDR3aa: CSVEEGTVNYGYTF
len: 14; j_gene: TRBJ1-1; v_gene: TRBV6-5; d_gene: .; CDR3aa: CASRVGAPQGEAFF
len: 12; j_gene: TRBJ2-5; v_gene: TRBV6-1; d_gene: .; CDR3aa: CASHGYHETQYF
len: 13; j_gene: TRBJ1-2; v_gene: TRBV7-9; d_gene: TRBD1; CDR3aa: CASSQTGDGGYTF
len: 16; j_gene: TRBJ2-7; v_gene: TRBV7-9; d_gene: TRBD1; CDR3aa: CASSLATGGKSYEQYF
len: 14; j_gene: TRBJ1-1; v_gene: TRBV7-6; d_gene: TRBD1; CDR3aa: CASSLGQGDSQAFF
len: 16; j_gene: TRBJ2-7; v_gene: TRBV7-9; d_gene: TRBD1; CDR3aa: CASSQTRTGRLDEQYF
len: 13; j_gene: TRBJ1-2; v_gene: TRBV6-5; d_gene: .; CDR3aa: CASSPDSSSGYTF
len: 16; j_gene: TRBJ2-7; v_gene: TRBV27; d_gene: .; CDR3aa: CASSPSGGRSAYEQYF
len: 14; j_gene: TRBJ2-1; v_gene: TRBV6-5; d_gene: .; CDR3aa: CASSLGGGAIEQFF
len: 13; j_gene: TRBJ2-7; v_gene: TRBV7-9; d_gene: .; CDR3aa: CASSGGRAYEQYF
len: 15; j_gene: TRBJ1-5; v_gene: TRBV10-3; d_gene: .; CDR3aa: CAISDQTASNQPQHF
len: 12; j_gene: TRBJ1-1; v_gene: TRBV16; d_gene: .; CDR3aa: CASSQEYTEAFF
len: 16; j_gene: TRBJ1-5; v_gene: TRBV21-1; d_gene: .; CDR3aa: CASRGPDRPLNQPQHF
len: 11; j_gene: TRBJ1-2; v_gene: TRBV6-1; d_gene: .; CDR3aa: CASRQGGGYTF
len: 14; j_gene: TRBJ2-7; v_gene: TRBV10-3; d_gene: .; CDR3aa: CAIRSSSASYEQYF
len: 17; j_gene: TRBJ2-2; v_gene: TRBV4-3; d_gene: TRBD2; CDR3aa: CASSQDGLAGGPGELFF
len: 15; j_gene: TRBJ2-7; v_gene: TRBV7-2; d_gene: TRBD1; CDR3aa: CASSPWTGGGYEQYF
len: 19; j_gene: TRBJ2-1; v_gene: TRBV21-1; d_gene: .; CDR3aa: CASSKNCTGGTSSYNEQFF
len: 14; j_gene: .; v_gene: TRBV6-6; d_gene: .; CDR3aa: CASSTGSGSYEQYF
len: 15; j_gene: TRBJ2-7; v_gene: TRBV11-2; d_gene: TRBD1; CDR3aa: CASSPTWTGGDEQYF